Sequencing of this T cell receptor (beta chain) was carried out in a study of regulatory T cells in long-lasting Graves disease. Broader study findings: Persistent disease preferred TRBV28, TRBJ1-2 and TRBJ2-5; new disease, TRBV20-1 and TRBJ2-1.

On this clonotype: Antigen: not known.

The time point was: newly diagnosed GD, antithyroid drugs for less than 3 months. Extracted PBMC RNA gave rise to the TCR library. Trimming took 7 bases from V and 0 from J, leaving 15 bases between them. This CDR3 comprises 15 residues. Building the TCR beta libraries relied on iRepertoire HTBI primers, and CDR3 regions underwent Arm-PCR. TCRdb re-called the multiplex PCR reads through MiXCR, storing one row per CDR3 protein. The sample yields around 400,000 distinct CDR3 sequences, about 10% seen once. These sequences were also reported in another study, on T cells in Graves' hyperthyroidism and ophthalmopathy.

This chain connects TRBV12-3 or TRBV12-4 to TRBJ1-1, with D perhaps TRBD1 (5 bases). The sample was peripheral blood mononuclear cells (PBMCs), taken at new diagnosis, from a patient treated with antithyroid drugs. The receptor was isolated from a woman aged 18-30 years with Graves disease. CDR3 nucleotide sequence: TGTGCCAGCATCCCTGCGAGGGGTTTGAACACTGAAGCTTTCTTT. Translation gives CASIPARGLNTEAFF.